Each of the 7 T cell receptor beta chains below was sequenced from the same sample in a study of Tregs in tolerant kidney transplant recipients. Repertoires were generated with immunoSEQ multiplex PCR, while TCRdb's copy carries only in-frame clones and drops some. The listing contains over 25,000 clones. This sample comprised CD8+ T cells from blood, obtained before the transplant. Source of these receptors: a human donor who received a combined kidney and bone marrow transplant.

The covered CDR3 bases are TGTGCCAGCAGTGAAAGCGGCAGCACAGATACG. The encoded protein is CASSESGSTDT. The entire CDR3 reads CASSESGSTDTQYF. This chain joins TRBV6-1 and TRBJ2-3, with D perhaps matching TRBD2 (5 bases). Read coverage stops 3 residues before the CDR3 terminus; the germline J gene supplies the remainder. The CDR3 has 14 residues. CDR1 is MNHNS and CDR2 is SASEGT in the germline V gene. V lost 2 bases and J 0 bases, leaving 6 bases between the germline ends.

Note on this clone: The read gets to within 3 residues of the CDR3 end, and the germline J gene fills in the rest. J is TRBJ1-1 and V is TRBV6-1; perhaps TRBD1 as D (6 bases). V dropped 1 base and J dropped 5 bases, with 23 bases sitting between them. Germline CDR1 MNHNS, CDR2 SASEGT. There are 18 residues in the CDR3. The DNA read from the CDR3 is TGTGCCAGCAGTGAAGAAGAGAGAGGCAGGGGCGGAGGGACTGAA. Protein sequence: CASSEEERGRGGGTE. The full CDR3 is CASSEEERGRGGGTEAFF.

The CDR3 is CASSLAPNTEAFF. The CDR3 DNA, read in part, is TGCGCCAGCAGCTTGGCTCCGAACACTGAA. The chain has TRBV5-1 and TRBJ1-1; no clear D. The read is 3 residues too short to cover the CDR3 end, so that end is filled in from the germline J gene. Germline CDR1 and CDR2: SGHRS and YFSETQ. The germline V and J ends were trimmed by 0 bases and 1 base, with 4 bases remaining between them. This CDR3 contains 13 residues.

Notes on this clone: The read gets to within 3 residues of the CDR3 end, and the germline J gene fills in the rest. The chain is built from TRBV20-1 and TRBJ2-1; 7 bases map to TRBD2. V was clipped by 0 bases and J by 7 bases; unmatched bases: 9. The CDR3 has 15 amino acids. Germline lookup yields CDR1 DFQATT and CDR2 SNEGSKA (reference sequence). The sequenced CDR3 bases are TGCAGTGCTAGAGATTGGCGGCAGGGACTAAATGAG. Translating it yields CSARDWRQGLNE. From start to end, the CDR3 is CSARDWRQGLNEQFF.

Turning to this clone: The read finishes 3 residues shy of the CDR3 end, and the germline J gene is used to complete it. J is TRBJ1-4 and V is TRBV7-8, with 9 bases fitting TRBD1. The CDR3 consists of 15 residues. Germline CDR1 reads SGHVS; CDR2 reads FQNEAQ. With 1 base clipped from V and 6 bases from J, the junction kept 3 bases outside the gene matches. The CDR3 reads CASSLGGTGYEKLFF. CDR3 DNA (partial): TGTGCCAGCAGCTTAGGCGGGACAGGGTATGAAAAA. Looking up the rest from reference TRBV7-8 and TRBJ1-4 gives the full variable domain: GAGVSQSPRYKVAKRGQDVALRCDPISGHVSLFWYQQALGQGPEFLTYFQNEAQLDKSGLPSDRFFAERPEGSVSTLKIQRTQQEDSAVYLCASSLGGTGYEKLFFGSGTQLSVL.

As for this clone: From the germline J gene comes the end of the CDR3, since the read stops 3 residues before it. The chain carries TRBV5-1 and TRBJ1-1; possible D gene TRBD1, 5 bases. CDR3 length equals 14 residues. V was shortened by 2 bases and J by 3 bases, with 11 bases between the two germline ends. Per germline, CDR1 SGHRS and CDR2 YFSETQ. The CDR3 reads CASSFQGPDTEAFF. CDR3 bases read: TGCGCCAGCAGCTTCCAGGGTCCGGACACTGAA.

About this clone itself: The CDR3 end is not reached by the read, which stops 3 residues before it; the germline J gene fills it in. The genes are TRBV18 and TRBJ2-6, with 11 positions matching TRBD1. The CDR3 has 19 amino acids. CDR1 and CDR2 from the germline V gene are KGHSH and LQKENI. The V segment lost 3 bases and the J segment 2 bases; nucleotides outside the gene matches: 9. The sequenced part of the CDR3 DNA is TGTGCCAGCTCACCGACCCCGGGACAGGGGGTACCTGGGGCCAACGTC. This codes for CASSPTPGQGVPGANV. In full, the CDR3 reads CASSPTPGQGVPGANVLTF.